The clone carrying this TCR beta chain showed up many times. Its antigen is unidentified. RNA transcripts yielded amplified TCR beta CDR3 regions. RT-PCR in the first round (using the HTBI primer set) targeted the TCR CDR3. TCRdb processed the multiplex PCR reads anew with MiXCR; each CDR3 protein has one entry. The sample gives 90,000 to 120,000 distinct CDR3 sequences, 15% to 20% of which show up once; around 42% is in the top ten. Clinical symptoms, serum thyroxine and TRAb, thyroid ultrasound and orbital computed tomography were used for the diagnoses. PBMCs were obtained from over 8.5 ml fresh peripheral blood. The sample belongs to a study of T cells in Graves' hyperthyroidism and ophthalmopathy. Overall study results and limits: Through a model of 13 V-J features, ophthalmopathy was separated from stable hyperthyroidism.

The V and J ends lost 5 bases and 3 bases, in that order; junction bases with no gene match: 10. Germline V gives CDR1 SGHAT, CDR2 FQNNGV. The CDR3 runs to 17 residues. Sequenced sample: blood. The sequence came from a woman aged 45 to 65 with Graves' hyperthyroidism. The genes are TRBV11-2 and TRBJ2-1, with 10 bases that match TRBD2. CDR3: CASSPTASGSFYNEQFF. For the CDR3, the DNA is TGTGCCAGCAGCCCGACGGCTAGCGGGAGTTTCTACAATGAGCAGTTCTTC.